Below are 10 T cell receptor beta chains sequenced from a single sample in a study of cytomegalovirus exposure and HLA in healthy donors. The PCR used 60 Vbeta and 13 Jbeta primers. Produced via immunoSEQ multiplex PCR; TCRdb's table is partial and in-frame only. The table records about 300,000 clones, roughly 88% of them present only once. Sequences were obtained from PBMCs. These receptors all come from a middle-aged man in good health and CMV-seropositive.

Note on this clone: Other nucleotide sequences in the sample specify the same CDR3. The V call is TRBV27, the J call TRBJ1-1; D remains unclear. Germline-derived CDR1 and CDR2 are MNHEY and SMNVEV (reference sequence). The V end was cut by 3 bases, the J end by 2 bases, with 7 bases between. The CDR3 length is 13 residues. The CDR3 is CASSLSRNTEAFF. Here the CDR3 DNA reads TGTGCCAGCAGTTTGTCCCGTAACACTGAAGCTTTCTTT.

V is TRBV29-1 and J is TRBJ1-1, with unresolved D. Germline loops: CDR1 SQVTM, CDR2 ANQGSEA. V dropped 3 bases and J dropped 1 base, with 6 bases sitting between them. This CDR3 spans 12 amino acids. As DNA, the CDR3 is TGCAGCGTTGAGGGGAGGAACACTGAAGCTTTCTTT. Residues: CSVEGRNTEAFF. Full variable domain (rest looked up from reference TRBV29-1 and TRBJ1-1): SAVISQKPSRDICQRGTSLTIQCQVDSQVTMMFWYRQQPGQSLTLIATANQGSEATYESGFVIDKFPISRPNLTFSTLTVSNMSPEDSSIYLCSVEGRNTEAFFGQGTRLTVV.

The CDR3 nucleotides are TGTGCCAGCAGTCCTAGGACAGGGGGCCTCTACGAGCAGTACTTC. It codes for CASSPRTGGLYEQYF. The chain uses TRBV27 and TRBJ2-7; 11 bases agree with TRBD1. Germline V gives CDR1 MNHEY, CDR2 SMNVEV (reference sequence). The junction had 6 bases not matched to a gene; V was cut back by 5 bases and J by 3 bases. The CDR3 covers 15 residues.

The gene calls are TRBV5-1 and TRBJ2-7, with 8 bases lining up with TRBD1. Unmatched junction bases numbered 6, after V lost 4 bases and J lost 6 bases. The length of the CDR3 is 13 residues. The germline CDR1 and CDR2 sequences are SGHRS and YFSETQ. CDR3 sequence (DNA): TGCGCCAGCAGCCAACGGACAGGGCGCGAGCAGTACTTC. It is translated as CASSQRTGREQYF.

This clone was found a few times. The CDR3 nucleotides are TGTGCCAGCAGATCCGACAGGGGGTGGTACGAGCAGTACTTC. Translated, it gives CASRSDRGWYEQYF. The rearrangement links TRBV7-9 to TRBJ2-7, with TRBD1 matching 9 bases. CDR3 length equals 14 residues. Germline-derived CDR1 and CDR2 are SEHNR and FQNEAQ (reference sequence). Trimming cost V 6 bases and J 4 bases; bases outside gene matches: 7. The full variable domain, in which reference TRBV7-9 and TRBJ2-7 provide the parts outside the CDR3, is DTGVSQNPRHKITKRGQNVTFRCDPISEHNRLYWYRQTLGQGPEFLTYFQNEAQLEKSRLLSDRFSAERPKGSFSTLEIQRTEQGDSAMYLCASRSDRGWYEQYFGPGTRLTVT.

The chain is built from TRBV5-4 and TRBJ2-5, with a weak D call TRBD1 (5 bases). Germline values: CDR1 SGHNT, CDR2 YYREEE (reference sequence). The V and J ends lost 0 bases and 6 bases respectively, with 9 bases between them. The CDR3 sequence is 13 residues long. The CDR3 region is CASSLVREQTQYF. In DNA, the CDR3 is TGTGCCAGCAGCTTGGTCAGGGAACAGACCCAGTACTTC.

CDR3 coding DNA: TGTGCCAGCAGCCACGGCCCCGGGACAGAGGCCTACGAGCAGTACTTC. This gives the protein CASSHGPGTEAYEQYF. The chain couples TRBV5-6 to TRBJ2-7; 7 nucleotides match TRBD1. The germline gives CDR1 SGHDT, CDR2 YYEEEE. This CDR3 contains 16 residues. V shed 4 bases, J shed 2 bases, and the junction held 12 bases outside the gene matches.

The J gene is TRBJ2-1, the V gene TRBV4-3, with D maybe TRBD2 (6 bases). The CDR3 extends over 14 amino acids. Between the trimmed V and J ends, which lost 3 bases and 6 bases, there was a span of 12 bases. Germline values: CDR1 LGHNA, CDR2 YSLEER. The CDR3: CASSQRAGINEQFF. CDR3 DNA sequence: TGCGCCAGCAGCCAGCGGGCGGGGATCAATGAGCAGTTCTTC.

The V call is TRBV5-4, the J call TRBJ1-1, with D tentatively TRBD1 (6 bases). Germline V gene sequence: CDR1 SGHNT, CDR2 YYREEE (reference sequence). The ends were cut back, 0 bases at V and 2 bases at J, with 11 bases in the middle. There are 15 residues in the CDR3. The CDR3 loop is CASSLVGTPNTEAFF. Written as DNA, the CDR3 is TGTGCCAGCAGCTTGGTGGGGACACCTAACACTGAAGCTTTCTTT.

Only one count was recorded for this clone. The chain couples TRBV11-1 to TRBJ2-5; no reliable D call. CDR1 and CDR2 from the germline V gene are SGHAT and FQDESV (reference sequence). The ends were cut back, 6 bases at V and 9 bases at J, with 20 bases in the middle. This CDR3 has 14 residues. CDR3 sequence reads: CASRLSNSESAQYF. In nucleotides, the CDR3 is TGTGCCAGCAGGCTTAGCAACTCGGAATCGGCCCAGTACTTC.